This record concerns one T cell receptor (beta chain) sequence. The junction shows a germline mismatch at one end, possibly a read error. Per the germline V gene, CDR1 is SQVTM and CDR2 is ANQGSEA. This CDR3 has 8 amino acids. This record comes from a study of blood T cell repertoires in COVID-19. Study overall: Italy, Spain and the United States were the sources of the convalescent and acute COVID-19 samples.

Two consecutive negative NP/OP PCR tests, clearance, or resolved symptoms defined Cohort 3 recovery. Profiled with immunoSEQ multiplex PCR; TCRdb holds only in-frame clones, not every one. The data show approximately 300,000 clones, approximately 91% seen once. The origin of this receptor is a man in his sixties who had recovered from COVID-19. The chain combines TRBV29-1 with TRBJ2-7; TRBD2 might be the D (5 bases). The sequencing sample was made of PBMCs or T cells enriched from blood (not recorded which). For the CDR3, the DNA is TGCAGCGGGGTGGGTAGCGACTTC. As protein: CSGVGSDF.